The sequence of this T cell receptor beta chain was determined in a study of regulatory T cells in long-lasting Graves disease. Whole-study findings and limits: Persistent-disease Graves' patients showed less TCR diversity than new cases.

This clonotype was seen repeatedly, ten times or more. Its antigen is not known. Time point described: newly diagnosed GD, antithyroid drugs for less than 3 months. The TCR library used RNA extracted from PBMCs. All patients originated from an endocrinology department located in Xi'an, China. TCR beta libraries were built with iRepertoire HTBI primers and Arm-PCR of CDR3 regions. TCRdb fed the multiplex PCR reads into MiXCR, producing one record per CDR3 protein. The profile shows a few hundred thousand distinct CDR3 sequences, approximately 19% of them singletons. Germline trimming cut 7 bases from V and 6 bases from J; bases unmatched to any gene: 17. The CDR3 runs 15 residues. CDR1 and CDR2 from the germline V gene are DFQATT and SNEGSKA (reference sequence). These sequences were also reported in another study, on T cells in Graves' hyperthyroidism and ophthalmopathy. From that report: In simple terms, a model built on 13 V-J features told ophthalmopathy apart from stable hyperthyroidism.

This clonotype originated in a woman aged 25-40 years with Graves disease. The sample in question was peripheral blood mononuclear cells (PBMCs), obtained at new diagnosis, from a patient treated with antithyroid drugs. The chain recombines TRBV20-1 with TRBJ2-7; TRBD1 matches 8 bases. The CDR3 loop reads CSVLSSGTGPREQYF. CDR3 bases: TGCAGTGTTCTCTCCTCCGGGACAGGCCCTCGCGAGCAGTACTTC.